This TCR beta chain was captured in a study of T-cell memory formation after mild COVID-19. Study details: TCR clusters were mostly donor specific.

Sample barcodes and UMIs were carried by the TCR alpha and TCR beta cDNA libraries that 5'RACE generated with constant-segment primers. TCRdb ran MiXCR on the 5' RACE reads and lists one entry per CDR3 protein. The sample comprises approximately 350,000 distinct CDR3 sequences, 10% to 15% of which are singletons, and roughly 23% rests with the top ten. CDR1 is MNHNY and CDR2 is SVGAGI in the germline V gene (reference sequence). Trimming took 0 bases from V and 0 from J, leaving 12 bases between them. The length of the CDR3 is 18 residues. Study conclusions and caveats: Within pre-infection memory, some responding clones were found, suggesting cross-reactive memory joined. Day 15 to 85 contracting clones showed balanced CD4/CD8; later expanders leaned CD4+.

This clonotype was recorded a few times. The antigen remains undetermined. The genes are TRBV6-6 and TRBJ1-6, with no clear D. The sequence was collected from a man younger than 35 who had mild COVID-19 (a few samples of this study predate the infection). Cell type and time point are not known. Sequencing was carried out using PBMCs or a T cell subset sorted from them (not recorded which). In nucleotides, the CDR3 is TGTGCCAGCAGTTACTCTCCTTTCCTGAGCTCCTATAATTCACCCCTCCACTTT. It encodes CASSYSPFLSSYNSPLHF.